This TCR beta chain was observed in a study of T cells in Graves' hyperthyroidism and ophthalmopathy. The V gene end was trimmed by 6 bases and the J gene end by 2 bases; junction bases not matched to a gene: 9. CDR3 length equals 15 residues. The germline V gene has CDR1 WSHSY and CDR2 SAAADI. This clonotype came up many times. Its antigen is unidentified. It may be a read error: a sequence one base away is much more abundant. Study results and caveats: Most clonotypes expanded in the thyroid (above 0.001) were also present in blood.

It was RNA transcripts that yielded the amplified TCR beta CDR3 regions. First-round RT-PCR targeting the TCR CDR3 was performed with the HTBI primer set. TCRdb redid the calling of the multiplex PCR reads with MiXCR, one entry per CDR3 protein. This table has under 450,000 distinct CDR3 sequences, 17% appearing once. This TCR was sampled from a woman aged 25 to 39 with Graves' hyperthyroidism that later progressed to Graves' ophthalmopathy. Sequenced material: blood. V gene TRBV10-2 combines with J gene TRBJ2-5; 7 bases line up with TRBD2. CDR3 sequence (DNA): TGCGCCAGCAGGGATGGGAGGGCTTCTCAAGAGACCCAGTACTTC. Encoded protein: CASRDGRASQETQYF.